Presented here are 21 T cell receptor beta chains from one specimen sequenced in a study of T cell responses to AZD1222 COVID-19 vaccine. Profiling relied on immunoSEQ multiplex PCR, and the TCRdb table lists in-frame clones only, not all of them. This sample has tens of thousands of clones; 85% to 90% occur once, and the top ten carry about 9.4%. The sample here was peripheral blood, taken on day 0 of AZD1222 vaccination. All receptors come from an adult in good health.

The chain carries TRBV7-8 and TRBJ1-5; no firm D call. Trimming took off 3 bases at V and 1 base at J, with 4 bases between the two ends. The germline CDR1 and CDR2 sequences are SGHVS and FQNEAQ. The CDR3 spans 13 residues. The DNA for the CDR3 is TGTGCCAGCAGCTTTAACAGCAATCAGCCCCAGCATTTT. Encoded protein: CASSFNSNQPQHF.

In this sample, this clone turned up once. V usage is TRBV27 and J usage is TRBJ1-5; D is unresolved. Germline V gives CDR1 MNHEY, CDR2 SMNVEV (reference sequence). This CDR3 is built from 13 residues. With 3 bases removed from V and 6 bases from J, the gap between germline ends came to 9 bases. This CDR3 reads CASSLVWGQPQHF. For the CDR3, the DNA is TGTGCCAGCAGTTTGGTGTGGGGTCAGCCCCAGCATTTT.

The chain uses TRBV9 and TRBJ1-2; 10 bases fit TRBD1. The CDR3 length is 15 residues. With V trimmed by 3 bases and J by 8 bases, 10 bases remained unmatched. The germline V gene encodes CDR1 SGDLS and CDR2 YYNGEE. CDR3 amino acids: CASSASGTGAWGYTF. The CDR3 DNA sequence: TGTGCCAGCAGCGCCAGCGGGACAGGGGCGTGGGGCTACACCTTC.

The rearrangement links TRBV5-4 to TRBJ2-7; D unresolved. Germline lookup yields CDR1 SGHNT and CDR2 YYREEE (reference sequence). The CDR3 contains 14 residues. Deletions cut 4 bases from V and 0 bases from J, with 11 bases between. In DNA, the CDR3 is TGTGCCAGCAGCCTGGACGTCCGCTCCTACGAGCAGTACTTC. This gives the protein CASSLDVRSYEQYF.

The chain links TRBV18 to TRBJ2-5; no reliable D call. This CDR3 comprises 15 residues. Germline V gives CDR1 KGHSH, CDR2 LQKENI. V was shortened by 0 bases and J by 2 bases, with 10 bases between the two germline ends. The CDR3 nucleotides are TGTGCCAGCTCACCACCGTCCGAGAAACAAGAGACCCAGTACTTC. Translating gives CASSPPSEKQETQYF.

This rearrangement joins TRBV5-1 to TRBJ2-7; D remains ambiguous. Germline V gives CDR1 SGHRS, CDR2 YFSETQ. The CDR3 is 16 residues long. Trimming removed 1 base at V and 2 bases at J, with 16 bases between. CDR3 nucleotide sequence: TGCGCCAGCAGCTTGCAGGTGTCGATGGCCACCTACGAGCAGTACTTC. It codes for CASSLQVSMATYEQYF. The entire variable domain, with the rest obtained from reference TRBV5-1 and TRBJ2-7, is as follows: KAGVTQTPRYLIKTRGQQVTLSCSPISGHRSVSWYQQTPGQGLQFLFEYFSETQRNKGNFPGRFSGRQFSNSRSEMNVSTLELGDSALYLCASSLQVSMATYEQYFGPGTRLTVT.

This sequence joins TRBV12-2 and TRBJ1-6; TRBD1 is taken as the D call from the table, unchecked against the DNA. TRBV12-2 is reported as a pseudogene. This CDR3 contains 15 residues. CDR3 region: CASRPADRHNSPLHF. The CDR3 DNA reads as TGTGCAAGTCGCCCCGCGGACAGGCATAATTCACCCCTCCACTTT.

This chain uses TRBV6-6 with TRBJ2-5; D gene uncertain. Trimming pared 4 bases from V and 2 bases from J, leaving 5 bases between. The CDR3 length is 12 residues. CDR1 is MNHNY, CDR2 SVGAGI, per germline (reference sequence). DNA of the CDR3: TGTGCCAGCAGTTTACAGCAAGAGACCCAGTACTTC. Its translation: CASSLQQETQYF.

The genes are TRBV6-5 and TRBJ2-7, with D possibly called TRBD1 or TRBD2 (5 bases each). There are 14 residues in the CDR3. The germline V gene encodes CDR1 MNHEY and CDR2 SVGAGI. V was shortened by 7 bases and J by 3 bases, with 16 bases between the two germline ends. The CDR3 coding sequence is TGTGCCAGCAATAGCCGGGACCGTATCTACGAGCAGTACTTC. Translating it yields CASNSRDRIYEQYF.

The chain links TRBV6-5 to TRBJ1-1; D is perhaps TRBD1 (5 bases). The CDR3 is made up of 15 amino acids. CDR1 and CDR2 from the germline V gene are MNHEY and SVGAGI. The ends were cut back, 6 bases at V and 0 bases at J, with 14 bases in the middle. In nucleotides, the CDR3 is TGTGCCAGCAGGCCGCGGGGCAGCGTGAACACTGAAGCTTTCTTT. Amino acids: CASRPRGSVNTEAFF.

The V call is TRBV6-6, the J call TRBJ1-3; no definite D call. The V gene lost 0 bases and the J gene lost 4 bases, with 4 bases spanning the gap. The CDR3 spans 13 residues. From germline, CDR1 is MNHNY and CDR2 SVGAGI (reference sequence). The CDR3 region is CASSYSAGNTIYF. The CDR3 nucleotides read TGTGCCAGCAGTTACTCCGCAGGAAACACCATATATTTT.

The DNA of the CDR3 is TGTGCCAGCAGTGGCGACAGGTTCTCCTACAATGAGCAGTTCTTC. Encoded protein: CASSGDRFSYNEQFF. The gene calls are TRBV5-4 and TRBJ2-1; weak D call: TRBD1 (6 bases). Germline V gives CDR1 SGHNT, CDR2 YYREEE (reference sequence). CDR3 length equals 15 residues. The V end was cut by 5 bases, the J end by 0 bases, with 12 bases between.

This clone was found once. The DNA for the CDR3 is TGTGCCAGCAGCTCCGGGACTATCAGCTCCTACAATGAGCAGTTCTTC. It encodes CASSSGTISSYNEQFF. The chain couples TRBV9 to TRBJ2-1; 7 bases align to TRBD2. Per germline, CDR1 SGDLS and CDR2 YYNGEE. J was trimmed by 0 bases and V by 4 bases; bases with no gene match: 7. This CDR3 spans 16 amino acids.

V and J are TRBV7-2 and TRBJ1-3, with 7 bases that match TRBD1. The CDR3 runs 13 residues. Germline CDR1 and CDR2: SGHTA and FQGNSA. V shed 6 bases and J 6 bases; nucleotides not matched to a gene: 5. The CDR3 spells CASRVTGINTIYF. In DNA form, the CDR3 reads TGTGCCAGCAGAGTGACAGGGATAAACACCATATATTTT. The whole variable domain, filled in from reference TRBV7-2 and TRBJ1-3, reads GAGVSQSPSNKVTEKGKDVELRCDPISGHTALYWYRQSLGQGLEFLIYFQGNSAPDKSGLPSDRFSAERTGGSVSTLTIQRTQQEDSAVYLCASRVTGINTIYFGEGSWLTVV.

The chain recombines TRBV28 with TRBJ1-5, with D unclear. The germline V and J ends were trimmed by 4 bases and 7 bases, with 11 bases remaining between them. Germline assignment: CDR1 MDHEN and CDR2 SYDVKM. This CDR3 region has 13 residues. CDR3 sequence reads: CASSSSIGQPQHF. The CDR3 DNA reads TGTGCCAGCAGTTCGTCCATCGGCCAGCCCCAGCATTTT. The whole variable domain, filled in from reference TRBV28 and TRBJ1-5, reads DVKVTQSSRYLVKRTGEKVFLECVQDMDHENMFWYRQDPGLGLRLIYFSYDVKMKEKGDIPEGYSVSREKKERFSLILESASTNQTSMYLCASSSSIGQPQHFGDGTRLSIL.

This rearrangement joins TRBV5-8 to TRBJ1-1; 7 bases fit TRBD1. Germline V gene data show CDR1 as SGHTS and CDR2 as YDEGEE. The CDR3 is 14 residues long. V lost 6 bases to trimming and J lost 6 bases; unmatched junction nucleotides: 11. CDR3 protein: CASTRTGQYPEAFF. The CDR3 coding sequence is TGTGCCAGCACCAGGACAGGACAATACCCTGAAGCTTTCTTT.

The V and J genes are TRBV18 and TRBJ1-3; unclear D gene. Germline V gene sequence: CDR1 KGHSH, CDR2 LQKENI. The V end lost 0 bases, the J end lost 3 bases, and 9 bases lay between the germline ends. The CDR3 runs 15 residues. The CDR3 reads CASSPPGGRGNTIYF. The DNA for the CDR3 is TGTGCCAGCTCACCACCGGGAGGTCGTGGAAACACCATATATTTT.

This clone was recorded only once. CDR3 sequence: CASSIQGGYTEAFF. The CDR3 region has the DNA TGTGCCAGCAGCATTCAGGGGGGCTACACTGAAGCTTTCTTT. V usage is TRBV5-4 and J usage is TRBJ1-1, with 7 positions matching TRBD1. The CDR3 is 14 residues long. The V segment lost 4 bases and the J segment 3 bases; nucleotides outside the gene matches: 6. Germline V gene sequence: CDR1 SGHNT, CDR2 YYREEE (reference sequence).

V and J are TRBV18 and TRBJ1-1; D not certain. From germline, CDR1 is KGHSH and CDR2 LQKENI. The CDR3 covers 15 residues. The V end lost 2 bases, the J end lost 2 bases, and 12 bases lay between the germline ends. The CDR3 reads CASSPRWQVNTEAFF. As DNA, the CDR3 is TGTGCCAGCTCACCAAGGTGGCAGGTTAACACTGAAGCTTTCTTT.

The chain employs TRBV7-2 and TRBJ2-5; D is perhaps TRBD1 or TRBD2 (6 bases each). Germline CDR1 SGHTA, CDR2 FQGNSA. Trimming left V 1 base short and J 2 bases short, with 8 bases between. The CDR3 consists of 14 residues. CDR3 in amino acids: CASSLEGGQETQYF. The CDR3 coding sequence is TGTGCCAGCAGCTTAGAGGGGGGACAAGAGACCCAGTACTTC. Combining the CDR3 with reference TRBV7-2 and TRBJ2-5 gives the whole variable domain GAGVSQSPSNKVTEKGKDVELRCDPISGHTALYWYRQSLGQGLEFLIYFQGNSAPDKSGLPSDRFSAERTGGSVSTLTIQRTQQEDSAVYLCASSLEGGQETQYFGPGTRLLVL.

In regard to this clone: This clone may be a read error of a much larger clone one base away. Other DNA sequences in the same sample also yield this CDR3. The V and J genes are TRBV7-2 and TRBJ1-2; D is undetermined. The CDR3 has 14 amino acids. Germline CDR1 is SGHTA and CDR2 is FQGNSA. The chain's CDR3 is CASSLVGGDYGYTF. CDR3 nucleotide sequence: TGTGCCAGCAGCTTAGTCGGAGGAGACTATGGTTACACCTTC. The whole variable domain, remainder taken from reference TRBV7-2 and TRBJ1-2, is GAGVSQSPSNKVTEKGKDVELRCDPISGHTALYWYRQSLGQGLEFLIYFQGNSAPDKSGLPSDRFSAERTGGSVSTLTIQRTQQEDSAVYLCASSLVGGDYGYTFGSGTRLTVV.